The 11 T cell receptor beta chains reported below all come from one sample, sequenced in a study of T cells in narcolepsy (dated by TCRdb to 2016 to 2018). Library method: the immunoSEQ multiplex PCR assay. TCRdb re-hosts the immuneACCESS table, in-frame sequences only. Its copies lack some clones; in the studies checked, an unresolved V gene accounts for under half of them, and the cause for the rest is not known. Recorded for this sample are 26,000 or so clones; around 78% of them occurred a single time. In total, the top ten clones hold 3% to 4% of the sample. The sample taken for sequencing was CD45RA- memory CD4+ T cells from PBMCs. Per the publication, the cell subset or site label means: memory T cells sorted ex vivo from peripheral blood. These receptor sequences come from a human donor with narcolepsy.

The rearrangement uses TRBV11-3 and TRBJ2-1, with 12 positions matching TRBD2. The junction had 6 bases not matched to a gene; V was cut back by 0 bases and J by 6 bases. The CDR3 consists of 17 residues. Germline V gene sequence: CDR1 SGHNT, CDR2 YENEEA. CDR3 residues: CASSLDRLAGGVNEQFF. Here the CDR3 DNA reads TGTGCCAGCAGCTTAGATCGCCTAGCGGGGGGGGTCAATGAGCAGTTCTTC.

CDR3 in DNA: TGTGCCAGCAGCCTACGGGCCGCTGATGGCTACACCTTC. Protein sequence: CASSLRAADGYTF. V gene TRBV11-2 combines with J gene TRBJ1-2; D is undetermined. Germline V lookup: CDR1 SGHAT, CDR2 FQNNGV. The CDR3 is 13 amino acids. V was pared by 5 bases and J by 6 bases, with 13 bases between.

V and J are TRBV11-3 and TRBJ2-5, with 8 bases lining up with TRBD2. Germline loops: CDR1 SGHNT, CDR2 YENEEA. The CDR3 has 16 amino acids. Trimming cost V 5 bases and J 4 bases; bases outside gene matches: 12. The CDR3 here is CASSPSRAGGRETQYF. The CDR3 bases are TGTGCCAGCAGCCCTTCCCGGGCGGGGGGTAGAGAGACCCAGTACTTC.

The genes are TRBV5-4 and TRBJ1-2; a possible D gene is TRBD1 (6 bases). CDR1 and CDR2 from the germline V gene are SGHNT and YYREEE (reference sequence). This CDR3 region has 13 residues. Trimming cost V 1 base and J 7 bases, with 11 bases left between them. CDR3 in DNA: TGTGCCAGCAGCTTGACAGGGTATCGTGGCTACACCTTC. Amino acids: CASSLTGYRGYTF.

The chain has TRBV10-3 and TRBJ1-2, with TRBD1 matching 12 bases. Germline CDR1 and CDR2: ENHRY and SYGVKD. The CDR3 is 15 amino acids. After removal of 2 bases from V and 5 bases from J, the junction contained 3 bases not matched to a gene. CDR3 loop: CAISETGQGAYGYTF. In DNA form, the CDR3 reads TGTGCCATCAGTGAGACGGGACAGGGGGCTTATGGCTACACCTTC.

The V and J genes are TRBV7-6 and TRBJ2-7; TRBD1 aligns across 8 bases. Losses at the gene ends were 5 bases for V and 4 bases for J; bases not matched to a gene: 7. Germline V gene lookup returns CDR1 SGHVS and CDR2 FNYEAQ. CDR3 length: 14 residues. The CDR3 coding sequence is TGTGCCAGCAGCCCTTCAGGGGGCTTTTACGAGCAGTACTTC. It translates to CASSPSGGFYEQYF.

The V call is TRBV6-1, the J call TRBJ1-2; possible D gene TRBD1, 6 bases. Trimming took 6 bases from V and 2 from J, leaving 16 bases between them. The CDR3 has 15 residues. Germline loops: CDR1 MNHNS, CDR2 SASEGT. As DNA, the CDR3 is TGTGCCAGCAGCCGAGGGGGTACAACCAACTATGGCTACACCTTC. Its protein product is CASSRGGTTNYGYTF.

The chain has TRBV30 and TRBJ1-6; D remains unclear. The CDR3 runs 14 residues. V dropped 3 bases and J dropped 5 bases, with 11 bases sitting between them. The germline V gene encodes CDR1 GTSNPN and CDR2 SVGIG (reference sequence). The CDR3 here is CAWSPGGDNSPLHF. Here the CDR3 DNA reads TGTGCCTGGAGCCCTGGCGGAGATAATTCACCCCTCCACTTT.

The chain carries TRBV6-1 and TRBJ2-5; 7 nucleotides agree with TRBD2. Germline-derived CDR1 and CDR2 are MNHNS and SASEGT. V was clipped by 6 bases and J by 6 bases; unmatched bases: 7. The CDR3 has 13 amino acids. The CDR3 coding sequence is TGTGCCAGCAGCCGACTAGCTGATAAGACCCAGTACTTC. This translates into CASSRLADKTQYF.

The V gene is TRBV11-2, the J gene TRBJ1-1; 9 bases are a match to TRBD1. Trimming removed 4 bases from V and 0 bases from J; junction bases left unmatched: 9. This CDR3 spans 17 amino acids. Germline values: CDR1 SGHAT, CDR2 FQNNGV. The CDR3 is CASSWGLDRGMNTEAFF. As DNA, the CDR3 is TGTGCCAGCAGCTGGGGTCTGGACAGGGGCATGAACACTGAAGCTTTCTTT.

The CDR3 DNA reads TGTGCCAGCAGCTTACAGGGGTCGAACACCGGGGAGCTGTTTTTT. Residues: CASSLQGSNTGELFF. The chain recombines TRBV11-2 with TRBJ2-2, with D possibly matching TRBD1 (6 bases). The V gene lost 2 bases and the J gene lost 0 bases, with 7 bases spanning the gap. This CDR3 is built from 15 residues. Germline V gene lookup returns CDR1 SGHAT and CDR2 FQNNGV.